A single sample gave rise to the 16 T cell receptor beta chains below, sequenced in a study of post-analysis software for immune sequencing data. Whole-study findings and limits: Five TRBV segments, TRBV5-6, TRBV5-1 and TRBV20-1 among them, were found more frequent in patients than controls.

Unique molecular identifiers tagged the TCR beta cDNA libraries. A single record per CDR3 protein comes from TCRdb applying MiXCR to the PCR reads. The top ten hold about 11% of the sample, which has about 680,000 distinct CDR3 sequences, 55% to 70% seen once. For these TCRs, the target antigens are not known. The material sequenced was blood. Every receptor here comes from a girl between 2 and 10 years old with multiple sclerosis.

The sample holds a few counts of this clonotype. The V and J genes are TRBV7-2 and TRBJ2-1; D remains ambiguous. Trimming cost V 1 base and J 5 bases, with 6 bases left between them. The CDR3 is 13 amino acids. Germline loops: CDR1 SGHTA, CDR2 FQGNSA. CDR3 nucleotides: TGTGCCAGCAGCTTAGGAATTGACAATGAGCAGTTCTTC. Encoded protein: CASSLGIDNEQFF. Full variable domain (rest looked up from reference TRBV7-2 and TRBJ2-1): GAGVSQSPSNKVTEKGKDVELRCDPISGHTALYWYRQSLGQGLEFLIYFQGNSAPDKSGLPSDRFSAERTGGSVSTLTIQRTQQEDSAVYLCASSLGIDNEQFFGPGTRLTVL.

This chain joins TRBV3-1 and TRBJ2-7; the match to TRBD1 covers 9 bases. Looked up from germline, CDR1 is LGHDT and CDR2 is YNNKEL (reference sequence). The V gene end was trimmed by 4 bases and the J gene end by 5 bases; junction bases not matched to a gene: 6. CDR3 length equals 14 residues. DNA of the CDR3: TGTGCCAGCAGCCTAGGGACAGGGAAGAACGAGCAGTACTTC. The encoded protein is CASSLGTGKNEQYF.

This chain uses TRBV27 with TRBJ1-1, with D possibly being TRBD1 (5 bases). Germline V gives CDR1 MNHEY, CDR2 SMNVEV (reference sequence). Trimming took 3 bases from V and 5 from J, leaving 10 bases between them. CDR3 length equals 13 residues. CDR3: CASSFQGETEAFF. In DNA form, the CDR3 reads TGTGCCAGCAGTTTTCAGGGTGAAACTGAAGCTTTCTTT.

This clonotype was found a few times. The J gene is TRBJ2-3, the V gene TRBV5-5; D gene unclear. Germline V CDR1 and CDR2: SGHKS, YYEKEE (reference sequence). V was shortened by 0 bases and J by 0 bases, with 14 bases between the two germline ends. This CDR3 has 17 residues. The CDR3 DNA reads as TGTGCCAGCAGCTTGGCCGCTGGGTTTAGGAGCACAGATACGCAGTATTTT. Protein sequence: CASSLAAGFRSTDTQYF.

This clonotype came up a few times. For the CDR3, the DNA is TGTGCCAGCAGCTTAGTGGGCAGGGAAAGCTCCTACAATGAGCAGTTCTTC. It translates to CASSLVGRESSYNEQFF. This chain links TRBV7-9 with TRBJ2-1; tentatively, D is TRBD1 (5 bases). The CDR3 has 17 residues. V was pared by 1 base and J by 0 bases, with 13 bases between. The germline V gene has CDR1 SEHNR and CDR2 FQNEAQ (reference sequence).

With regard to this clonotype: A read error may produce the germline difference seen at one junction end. The CDR3 nucleotides are TGTGCCAGCAGCTTAGGCTGGACGACAGATACGCGGTATTTT. Its protein product is CASSLGWTTDTRYF. The chain carries TRBV7-2 and TRBJ2-3; a weak D match, TRBD1 (5 bases). The V gene's germline CDR1 is SGHTA and CDR2 FQGNSA. The CDR3 sequence is 14 residues long.

CDR3 protein: CASSLIEERGGNEQFF. In DNA form, the CDR3 reads TGCGCCAGCAGCTTGATTGAAGAGAGGGGGGGCAATGAGCAGTTCTTC. The genes are TRBV5-1 and TRBJ2-1, with a weak D call TRBD2 (7 bases). Germline assignment: CDR1 SGHRS and CDR2 YFSETQ. V lost 1 base and J lost 6, with 17 bases in between. The CDR3 covers 16 residues.

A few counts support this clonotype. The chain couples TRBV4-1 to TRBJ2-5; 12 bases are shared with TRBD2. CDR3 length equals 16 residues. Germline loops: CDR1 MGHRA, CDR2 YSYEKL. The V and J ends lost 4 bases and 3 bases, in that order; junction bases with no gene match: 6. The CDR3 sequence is CASSPLGLAGKETQYF. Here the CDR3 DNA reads TGCGCCAGCAGCCCCCTCGGACTAGCGGGAAAAGAGACCCAGTACTTC.

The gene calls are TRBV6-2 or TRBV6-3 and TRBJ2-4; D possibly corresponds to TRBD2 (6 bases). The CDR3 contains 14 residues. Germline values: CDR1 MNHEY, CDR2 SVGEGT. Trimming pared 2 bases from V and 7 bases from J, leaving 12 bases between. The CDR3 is CASSYDGGVNIQYF. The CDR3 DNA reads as TGTGCCAGCAGTTACGATGGAGGGGTTAACATTCAGTACTTC.

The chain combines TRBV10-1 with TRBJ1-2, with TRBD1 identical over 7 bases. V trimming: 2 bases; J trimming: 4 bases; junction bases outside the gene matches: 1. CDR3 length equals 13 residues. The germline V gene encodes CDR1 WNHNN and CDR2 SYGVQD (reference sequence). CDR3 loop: CASSENRGYGYTF. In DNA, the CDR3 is TGCGCCAGCAGTGAGAACAGGGGCTATGGCTACACCTTC.

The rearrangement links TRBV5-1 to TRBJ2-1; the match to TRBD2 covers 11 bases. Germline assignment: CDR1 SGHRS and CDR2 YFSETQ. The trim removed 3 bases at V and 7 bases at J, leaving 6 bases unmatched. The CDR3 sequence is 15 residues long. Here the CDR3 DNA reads TGCGCCAGCAGCTCGACTAGCGGGATCCTTAATGAGCAGTTCTTC. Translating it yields CASSSTSGILNEQFF.

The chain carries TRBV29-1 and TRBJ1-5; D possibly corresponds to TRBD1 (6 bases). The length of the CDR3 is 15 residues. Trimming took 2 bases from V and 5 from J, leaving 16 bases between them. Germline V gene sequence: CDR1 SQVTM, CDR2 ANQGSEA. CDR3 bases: TGCAGCGTTGAATTGTCAGGGGAAGAGGATCAGCCCCAGCATTTT. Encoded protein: CSVELSGEEDQPQHF.

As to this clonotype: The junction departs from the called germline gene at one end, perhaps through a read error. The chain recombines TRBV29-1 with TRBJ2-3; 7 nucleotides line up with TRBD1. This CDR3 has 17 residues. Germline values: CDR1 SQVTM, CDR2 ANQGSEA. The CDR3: CGVEDPFSGTVTDTQYF. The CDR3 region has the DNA TGCGGCGTTGAAGATCCCTTTTCCGGGACAGTCACAGATACGCAGTATTTT.

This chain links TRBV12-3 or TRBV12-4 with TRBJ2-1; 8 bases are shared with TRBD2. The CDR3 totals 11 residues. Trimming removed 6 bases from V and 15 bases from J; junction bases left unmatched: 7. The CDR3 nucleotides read TGTGCCAGCAGGCAGGGGACTAGTGGGTTCTTC. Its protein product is CASRQGTSGFF.

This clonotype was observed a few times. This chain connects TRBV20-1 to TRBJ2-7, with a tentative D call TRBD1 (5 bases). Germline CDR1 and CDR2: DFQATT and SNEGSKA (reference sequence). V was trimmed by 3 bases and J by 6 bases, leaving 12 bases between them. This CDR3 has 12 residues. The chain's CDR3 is CSARGPVGEQYF. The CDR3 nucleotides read TGCAGTGCTAGGGGGCCAGTAGGCGAGCAGTACTTC.

The CDR3: CSGSRGMNTEAFF. CDR3 DNA sequence: TGCAGCGGTTCCAGGGGCATGAACACTGAAGCTTTCTTT. V usage is TRBV29-1 and J usage is TRBJ1-1; D may be TRBD1 (6 bases). The CDR3 is 13 amino acids. Germline CDR1 SQVTM, CDR2 ANQGSEA. V lost 7 bases, J lost 0 bases, and 12 bases lay in between.